This TCR beta chain was recorded in a study of T cells in localized non-small cell lung cancer. This clone was found a few times. Measured with immunoSEQ multiplex PCR; TCRdb has only the in-frame clones, and not every one. Among about 40,000 clones listed, about 87% were seen once. The CDR3 is 14 residues long. V was cut by 0 bases and J by 4 bases, with 9 bases left in between. CDR1 MNHEY and CDR2 SMNVEV come from the germline V gene (reference sequence). Sequencing used peripheral blood, obtained before any cancer treatment. The gene calls are TRBV27 and TRBJ1-2; unclear D gene. This clonotype was obtained from a man aged 18 to 49 with stage I lung adenocarcinoma. The CDR3 here is CASSLSGATYGYTF. As DNA, the CDR3 is TGTGCCAGCAGTTTATCGGGTGCTACCTATGGCTACACCTTC.